These 2 T cell receptor beta chains originate from one sample sequenced in a study of T cell responses to AZD1222 COVID-19 vaccine. This table comes from immunoSEQ multiplex PCR, and its TCRdb copy is limited to in-frame clones, with some not included. The profile covers around 130,000 clones, with roughly 92% appearing a single time and approximately 1.2% taken by the ten largest. The sample was peripheral blood, taken 28 days after the second AZD1222 dose. The origin of the receptors is an adult who received the AZD1222 COVID-19 vaccine.

The chain has TRBV7-2 and TRBJ1-1; TRBD1 matches at 10 bases. The CDR3 is 13 amino acids. In germline, CDR1 is SGHTA, CDR2 FQGNSA. Trimming cost V 6 bases and J 5 bases; bases outside gene matches: 3. CDR3 region: CASRGQGGTEAFF. CDR3 nucleotide sequence: TGTGCCAGCAGAGGACAGGGGGGAACTGAAGCTTTCTTT.

The genes are TRBV4-3 and TRBJ1-4; maybe TRBD1 (6 bases). This CDR3 contains 15 residues. Germline CDR1 is LGHNA and CDR2 is YSLEER. Trimming removed 1 base at V and 3 bases at J, with 9 bases between. The CDR3 is CASSQGGTPNEKLFF. The CDR3 DNA is TGCGCCAGCAGCCAAGGCGGGACACCTAATGAAAAACTGTTTTTT.